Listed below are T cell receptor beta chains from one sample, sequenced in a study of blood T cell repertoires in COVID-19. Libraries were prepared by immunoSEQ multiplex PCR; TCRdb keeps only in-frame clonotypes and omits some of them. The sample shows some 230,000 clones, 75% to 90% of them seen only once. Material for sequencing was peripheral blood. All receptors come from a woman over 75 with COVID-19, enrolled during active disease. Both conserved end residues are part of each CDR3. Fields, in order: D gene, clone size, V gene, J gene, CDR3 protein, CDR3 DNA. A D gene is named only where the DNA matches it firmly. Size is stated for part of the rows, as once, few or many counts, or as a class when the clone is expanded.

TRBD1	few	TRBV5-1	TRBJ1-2	CASSLGAGTERYTF	TGCGCCAGCAGCTTGGGTGCCGGGACAGAACGCTACACCTTC
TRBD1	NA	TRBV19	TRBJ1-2	CASRLQGGDRGYTF	TGTGCCAGTAGGTTACAGGGGGGTGATCGTGGCTACACCTTC
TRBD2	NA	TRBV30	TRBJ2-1	CAWGGGLGTSGYNEQFF	TGTGCCTGGGGAGGGGGGCTAGGGACTAGCGGGTACAATGAGCAGTTCTTC
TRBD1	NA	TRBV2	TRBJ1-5	CASRRHDRGWDQPQHF	TGTGCCAGCAGGCGACATGACAGGGGATGGGATCAGCCCCAGCATTTT
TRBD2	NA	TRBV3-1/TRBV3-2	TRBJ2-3	CASSQESSGRSTDTQYF	TGTGCCAGCAGCCAAGAGTCTAGCGGGAGGAGTACAGATACGCAGTATTTT
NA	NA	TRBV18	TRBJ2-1	CASSPKGGGSSSYNEQFF	TGTGCCAGCTCACCTAAAGGTGGCGGGTCGAGCTCCTACAATGAGCAGTTCTTC
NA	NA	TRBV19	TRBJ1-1	CASSTGGLNTEAFF	TGTGCCAGCTCGACGGGAGGGTTGAACACTGAAGCTTTCTTT
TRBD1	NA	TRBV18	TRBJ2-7	CASSPLDRGLYEQYF	TGTGCCAGCTCACCCCTGGACAGGGGGCTATACGAGCAGTACTTC
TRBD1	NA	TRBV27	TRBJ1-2	CASSSTGVVAYGYTF	TGTGCCAGCAGTTCCACAGGGGTTGTAGCCTATGGCTACACCTTC
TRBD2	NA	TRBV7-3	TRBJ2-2	CASSRWGGPLGTGELFF	TGTGCCAGCAGCCGATGGGGGGGTCCTCTTGGCACCGGGGAGCTGTTTTTT
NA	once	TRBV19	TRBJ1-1	CASGRRNTEAFF	TGTGCCAGTGGGAGGAGGAACACTGAAGCTTTCTTT
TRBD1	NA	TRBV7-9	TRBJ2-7	CASSQPGTGIPYEQYF	TGTGCCAGCAGTCAGCCCGGGACAGGGATACCCTACGAGCAGTACTTC
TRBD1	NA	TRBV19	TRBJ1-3	CASSRTGGNTIYF	TGTGCCAGTAGTCGGACAGGAGGAAACACCATATATTTT
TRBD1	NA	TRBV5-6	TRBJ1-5	CASSSIGQGVQPQHF	TGTGCCAGCAGCTCGATAGGGCAGGGGGTTCAGCCCCAGCATTTT
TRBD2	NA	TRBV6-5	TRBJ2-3	CASSYSNGAGGATQYF	TGTGCCAGCAGTTACTCGAATGGAGCGGGGGGGGCTACGCAGTATTTT
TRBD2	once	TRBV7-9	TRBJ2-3	CASSAGLAGVGTDTQYF	TGTGCCAGCAGCGCCGGACTAGCGGGAGTGGGCACAGATACGCAGTATTTT
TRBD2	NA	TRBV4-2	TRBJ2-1	CASSLGTSGGGYNEQFF	TGTGCCAGCAGCCTCGGGACTAGCGGGGGGGGATACAATGAGCAGTTCTTC
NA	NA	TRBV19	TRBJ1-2	CASSISEGDYGYTF	TGTGCCAGTAGTATCTCCGAGGGAGACTATGGCTACACCTTC
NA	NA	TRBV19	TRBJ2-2	CASRGHLDTGELFF	TGTGCCTCCAGGGGACATTTGGACACCGGGGAGCTGTTTTTT
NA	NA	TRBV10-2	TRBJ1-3	CAIQSGVGNTIYF	TGCGCCATCCAGTCAGGTGTCGGAAACACCATATATTTT
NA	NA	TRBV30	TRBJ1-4	CAWSEGVKEKLFF	TGTGCCTGGAGCGAGGGGGTAAAGGAAAAACTGTTTTTT
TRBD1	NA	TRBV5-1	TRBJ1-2	CASSLGPTGGTNYGYTF	TGCGCCAGCAGCTTGGGACCCACAGGGGGCACTAACTATGGCTACACCTTC
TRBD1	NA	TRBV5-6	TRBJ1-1	CASSLADRGHHTEAFF	TGTGCCAGCAGCTTGGCGGACAGGGGGCATCACACTGAAGCTTTCTTT
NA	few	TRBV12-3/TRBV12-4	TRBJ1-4	CASSAAGQGKLFF	TGTGCCAGCAGTGCCGCGGGCCAGGGGAAACTGTTTTTT
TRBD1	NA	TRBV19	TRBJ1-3	CASTGGGSGNTIYF	TGTGCCAGTACAGGGGGTGGCTCTGGAAACACCATATATTTT
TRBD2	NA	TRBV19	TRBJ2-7	CASSINSGRNEQYF	TGTGCCAGTAGTATAAATAGCGGGAGGAACGAGCAGTACTTC
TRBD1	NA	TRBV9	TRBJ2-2	CASTPTGGTGELFF	TGTGCCAGCACACCGACAGGGGGTACCGGGGAGCTGTTTTTT
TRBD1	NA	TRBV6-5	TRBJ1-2	CASSNFPGGYGYTF	TGTGCCAGCTCGAACTTCCCAGGGGGCTATGGCTACACCTTC
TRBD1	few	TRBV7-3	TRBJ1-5	CASSLQGNQPQHF	TGTGCCAGCAGCCTACAGGGGAATCAGCCCCAGCATTTT
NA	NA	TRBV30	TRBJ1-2	CAWSVSGVPNYGYTF	TGTGCCTGGAGTGTCTCGGGGGTGCCTAACTATGGCTACACCTTC
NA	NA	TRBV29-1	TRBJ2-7	CSVVRTPTYEQYF	TGCAGCGTTGTGAGGACACCTACCTACGAGCAGTACTTC
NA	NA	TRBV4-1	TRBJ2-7	CASSQMGAIGNEQYF	TGCGCCAGCAGCCAAATGGGGGCGATCGGGAACGAGCAGTACTTC
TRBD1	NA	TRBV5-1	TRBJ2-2	CASFETGKVDTGELFF	TGCGCCAGCTTCGAGACAGGGAAGGTTGACACCGGGGAGCTGTTTTTT
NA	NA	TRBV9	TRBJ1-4	CASSPAGSREKLFF	TGTGCCAGCAGCCCCGCGGGTTCTCGGGAAAAACTGTTTTTT
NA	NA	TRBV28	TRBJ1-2	CASRQGPFYGYTF	TGTGCCAGCAGGCAGGGGCCGTTTTATGGCTACACCTTC
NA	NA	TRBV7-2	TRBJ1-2	CASSPRGGAEGYTF	TGTGCCAGCAGCCCCCGGGGGGGGGCAGAAGGCTACACCTTC
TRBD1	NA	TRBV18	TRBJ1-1	CASSRQGMNTEAFF	TGTGCCAGCTCACGACAGGGTATGAACACTGAAGCTTTCTTT
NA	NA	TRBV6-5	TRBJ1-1	CASSYLGKVEAFF	TGTGCCAGCAGTTATCTCGGGAAGGTTGAAGCTTTCTTT
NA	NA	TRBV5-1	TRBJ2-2	CASSLVSRVNTGELFF	TGCGCCAGCAGCTTGGTGTCCAGGGTTAACACCGGGGAGCTGTTTTTT
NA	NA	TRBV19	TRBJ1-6	CASRGDQVGDNSPLHF	TGTGCCAGTCGCGGTGATCAAGTCGGGGATAATTCACCCCTCCACTTT
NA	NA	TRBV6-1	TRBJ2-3	CASSEDPTTDTQYF	TGTGCCAGCAGTGAAGATCCGACAACAGATACGCAGTATTTT
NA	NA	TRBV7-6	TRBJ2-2	CASSFVANTGELFF	TGTGCCAGCAGCTTTGTCGCGAACACCGGGGAGCTGTTTTTT